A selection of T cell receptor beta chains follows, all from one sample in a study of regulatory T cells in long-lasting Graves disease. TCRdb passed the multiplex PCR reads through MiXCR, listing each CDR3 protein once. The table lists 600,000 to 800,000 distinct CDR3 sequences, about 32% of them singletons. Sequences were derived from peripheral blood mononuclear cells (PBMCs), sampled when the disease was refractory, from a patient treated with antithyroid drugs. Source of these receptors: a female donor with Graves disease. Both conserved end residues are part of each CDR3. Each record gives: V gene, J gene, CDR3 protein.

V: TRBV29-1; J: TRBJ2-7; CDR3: CSVTPAGTGGPEQYF
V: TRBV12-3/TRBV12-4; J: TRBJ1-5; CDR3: CASSLGTPQNQPQHF
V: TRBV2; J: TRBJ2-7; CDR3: CASRQSPSREQYF
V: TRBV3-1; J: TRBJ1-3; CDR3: CASSQDLGVSGNTIYF
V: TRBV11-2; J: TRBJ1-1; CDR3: CASSLGVQMNTEAFF
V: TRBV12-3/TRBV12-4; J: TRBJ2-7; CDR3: CASSFNGLLTYF
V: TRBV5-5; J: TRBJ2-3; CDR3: CASSSMTDTQYF
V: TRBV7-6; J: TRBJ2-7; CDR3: CASSQTGFRYEQYF
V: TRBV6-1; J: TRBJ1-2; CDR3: CASSEGLGGYGYTF
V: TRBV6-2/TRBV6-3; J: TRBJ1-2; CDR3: CASSYARLAEGYTF
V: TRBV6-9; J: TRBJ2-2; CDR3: CASSYGVGGELFF
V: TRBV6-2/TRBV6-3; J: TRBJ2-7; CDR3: CASSTPGLAGGPYEQYF
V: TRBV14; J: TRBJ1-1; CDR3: CASSQRKGAGLNTEAFF
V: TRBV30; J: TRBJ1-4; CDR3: CAWSAGQENEKLFF
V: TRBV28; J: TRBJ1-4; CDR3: CASSLLGSTNEKLFF
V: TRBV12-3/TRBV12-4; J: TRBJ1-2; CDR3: CASSFGRPAGYGYTF
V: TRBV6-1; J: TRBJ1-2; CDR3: CASSPTSYYGYTF
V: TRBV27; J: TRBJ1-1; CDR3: CATASRVEAFF
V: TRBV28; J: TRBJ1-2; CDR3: CASSLWTVDIANYGYTF
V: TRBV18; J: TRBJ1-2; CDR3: CASSPVDGGSYGYTF
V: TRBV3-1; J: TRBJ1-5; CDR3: CASSQAGVGSNQPQHF
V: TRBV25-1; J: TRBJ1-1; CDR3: CASSDPDRGATEAFF
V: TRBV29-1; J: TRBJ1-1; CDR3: CSVESATGSEAFF
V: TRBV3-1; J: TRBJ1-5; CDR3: CASSQEGRQPQHF
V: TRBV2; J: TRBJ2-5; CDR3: CASSEAGTDQETQYF
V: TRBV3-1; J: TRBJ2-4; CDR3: CASSQGVDIQYF
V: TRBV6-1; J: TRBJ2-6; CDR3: CATEGSGANVLTF
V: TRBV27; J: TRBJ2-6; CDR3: CASSSPGTGAGANVLTF